This T cell receptor (beta chain) came from a study of T cells in Graves' hyperthyroidism and ophthalmopathy. In the study overall: At initial diagnosis, before any treatment had begun, peripheral blood was obtained.

Each 10 ml fresh peripheral blood draw supplied the PBMCs. The CDR3 is 14 residues long. Between the trimmed V and J ends, which lost 6 bases and 6 bases, there was a span of 17 bases. Looked up from germline, CDR1 is SNHLY and CDR2 is FYNNEI. This clonotype has ten or more counts. There were TCR beta CDR3 regions amplified from RNA transcripts. A set of HTBI primers served as the primers for a first-round RT-PCR of the TCR CDR3. TCRdb used MiXCR to reprocess the multiplex PCR reads, holding one entry per CDR3 protein. The sample lists hundreds of thousands of distinct CDR3 sequences; approximately 14% were seen once.

V is TRBV2 and J is TRBJ1-2, with D possibly matching TRBD1 (5 bases). The sample consisted of blood. The receptor was derived from a woman in her 40s with Graves' ophthalmopathy. CDR3 residues: CASRGLLPHHGYTF. CDR3 DNA sequence: TGTGCCAGCAGGGGACTTCTTCCCCACCATGGCTACACCTTC.